Listed here are 3 T cell receptor beta chains from one sample, sequenced in a study of a mutant IDH1 vaccine in newly diagnosed glioma. Libraries were prepared by immunoSEQ multiplex PCR; TCRdb keeps only in-frame clonotypes and omits some of them. The table shows 30,000 or so clones, with 60% to 85% occurring only once. What these receptors recognize is not known. Stated time point: week 35, safety follow-up. With topical imiquimod, each dose of the vaccine consisted of 300 ug of mutant IDH1 20-mer peptide. The starting material was PBMCs, obtained from a glioma patient whose treatment included an IDH1 peptide vaccine. These receptors were collected from a woman in her thirties with glioma. Some clones in this sample may be carry-over from other donors' samples.

V and J are TRBV18 and TRBJ1-3, with unresolved D. This CDR3 is 16 amino acids long. V lost 2 bases to trimming and J lost 0 bases, with 11 bases between them. Germline V CDR1 and CDR2: KGHSH, LQKENI. The CDR3 sequence: CASSPGQRFSGNTIYF. In DNA, the CDR3 is TGTGCCAGCTCACCAGGGCAGCGCTTCTCTGGAAACACCATATATTTT.

The J gene is TRBJ1-2, the V gene TRBV5-1; D is unresolved. V lost 1 base to trimming and J lost 0 bases, with 10 bases between them. This CDR3 has 15 amino acids. Germline lookup yields CDR1 SGHRS and CDR2 YFSETQ. The CDR3 coding sequence is TGCGCCAGCAGCTTGAACCAGGCTGCTAACTATGGCTACACCTTC. It translates to CASSLNQAANYGYTF.

The chain joins TRBV7-9 to TRBJ1-2; 8 bases line up with TRBD1. V trimming: 8 bases; J trimming: 8 bases; junction bases outside the gene matches: 13. The CDR3 spans 14 residues. Germline CDR1 and CDR2: SEHNR and FQNEAQ (reference sequence). The CDR3 here is CASDRPDRGEGYTF. CDR3 sequence (DNA): TGTGCCAGCGACCGTCCCGACAGGGGTGAAGGCTACACCTTC. The variable domain in full, completed from reference TRBV7-9 and TRBJ1-2, reads DTGVSQNPRHKITKRGQNVTFRCDPISEHNRLYWYRQTLGQGPEFLTYFQNEAQLEKSRLLSDRFSAERPKGSFSTLEIQRTEQGDSAMYLCASDRPDRGEGYTFGSGTRLTVV.